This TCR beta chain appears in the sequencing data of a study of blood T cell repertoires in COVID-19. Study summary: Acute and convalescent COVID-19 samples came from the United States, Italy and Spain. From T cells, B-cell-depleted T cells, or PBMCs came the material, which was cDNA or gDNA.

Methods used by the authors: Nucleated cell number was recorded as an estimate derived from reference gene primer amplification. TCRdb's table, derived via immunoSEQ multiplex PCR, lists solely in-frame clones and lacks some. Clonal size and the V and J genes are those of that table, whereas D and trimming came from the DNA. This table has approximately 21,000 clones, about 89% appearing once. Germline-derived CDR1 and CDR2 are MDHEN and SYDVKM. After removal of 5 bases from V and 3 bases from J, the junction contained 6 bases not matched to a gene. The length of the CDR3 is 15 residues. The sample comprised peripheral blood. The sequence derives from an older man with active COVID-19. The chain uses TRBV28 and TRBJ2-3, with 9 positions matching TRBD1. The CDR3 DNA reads TGTGCCAGCAGTACAATACAGGGGGCTACAGATACGCAGTATTTT. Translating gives CASSTIQGATDTQYF.